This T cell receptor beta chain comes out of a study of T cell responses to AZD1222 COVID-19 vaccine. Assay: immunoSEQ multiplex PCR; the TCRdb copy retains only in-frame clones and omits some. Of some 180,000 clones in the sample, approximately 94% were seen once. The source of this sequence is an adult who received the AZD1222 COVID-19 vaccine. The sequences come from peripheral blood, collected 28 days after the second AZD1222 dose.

The CDR3 coding sequence is TGTGCCAGCACCCGCCCCGGGACCGACTACGAGCAGTACTTC. Protein product: CASTRPGTDYEQYF. V and J are TRBV6-5 and TRBJ2-7; D tentatively reads TRBD1 or TRBD2 (5 bases each). CDR3 size: 14 residues. V was clipped by 7 bases and J by 3 bases, with 16 bases between them. Germline V CDR1 and CDR2: MNHEY, SVGAGI.